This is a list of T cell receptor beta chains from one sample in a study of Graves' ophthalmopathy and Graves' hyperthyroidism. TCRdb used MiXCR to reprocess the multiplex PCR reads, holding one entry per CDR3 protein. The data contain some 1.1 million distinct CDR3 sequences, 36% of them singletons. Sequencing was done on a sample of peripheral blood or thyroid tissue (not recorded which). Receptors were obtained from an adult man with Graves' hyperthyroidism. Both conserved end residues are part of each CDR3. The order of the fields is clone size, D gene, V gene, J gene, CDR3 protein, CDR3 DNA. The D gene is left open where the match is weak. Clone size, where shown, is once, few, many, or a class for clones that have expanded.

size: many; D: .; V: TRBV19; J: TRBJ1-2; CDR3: CASSTPGYYGYTF; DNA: TGTGCCAGTAGTACCCCTGGGTACTATGGCTACACCTTC
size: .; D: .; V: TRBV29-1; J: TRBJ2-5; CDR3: CSVEGTGAGETQYF; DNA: TGCAGCGTTGAAGGGACAGGCGCGGGGGAGACCCAGTACTTC
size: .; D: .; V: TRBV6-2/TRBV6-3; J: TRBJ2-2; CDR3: CASSYSGWTGELFF; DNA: TGTGCCAGCAGTTACTCGGGGTGGACCGGGGAGCTGTTTTTT
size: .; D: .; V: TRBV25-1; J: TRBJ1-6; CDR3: CASSEYQGSHNSPLHF; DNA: TGTGCCAGCAGTGAATATCAGGGGAGCCATAATTCACCCCTCCACTTT
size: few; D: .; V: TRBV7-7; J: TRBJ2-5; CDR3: CASSLGGVSETQYF; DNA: TGTGCTAGCAGCTTAGGTGGAGTCAGCGAGACCCAGTACTTC
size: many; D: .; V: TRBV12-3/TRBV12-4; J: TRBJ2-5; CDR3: CASSLIARQPQYF; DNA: TGTGCCAGCAGTTTGATTGCCAGACAGCCCCAGTACTTC
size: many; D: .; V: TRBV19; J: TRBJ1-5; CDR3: CASSSGVQPQHF; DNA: TGTGCCAGTAGTTCGGGGGTGCAGCCCCAGCATTTT
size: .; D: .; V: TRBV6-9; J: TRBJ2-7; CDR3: CASNRDPREQYF; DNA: TGTGCCAGCAATAGAGACCCCCGCGAGCAGTACTTC
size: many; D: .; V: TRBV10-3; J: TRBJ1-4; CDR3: CAISEGRGEEKLFF; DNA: TGTGCCATCAGTGAGGGCAGGGGAGAAGAAAAACTGTTTTTT
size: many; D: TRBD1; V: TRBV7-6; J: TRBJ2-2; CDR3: CASSLMTGFTGELFF; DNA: TGTGCCAGCAGCTTAATGACAGGGTTCACCGGGGAGCTGTTTTTT
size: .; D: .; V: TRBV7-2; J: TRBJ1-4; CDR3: CASSPGAANEKLFF; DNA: TGTGCCAGCAGCCCCGGGGCGGCTAATGAAAAACTGTTTTTT
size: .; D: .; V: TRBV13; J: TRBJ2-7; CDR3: CASSLQGKGYEQYF; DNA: TGTGCCAGCAGCTTACAGGGGAAAGGGTACGAGCAGTACTTC
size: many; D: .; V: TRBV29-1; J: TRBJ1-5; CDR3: CSVVGQGFDQPQHF; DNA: TGCAGCGTTGTTGGTCAGGGTTTTGATCAGCCCCAGCATTTT
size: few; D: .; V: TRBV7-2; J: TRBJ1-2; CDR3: CASSPLGLEYGYTF; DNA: TGTGCCAGCAGCCCCTTGGGGCTTGAATATGGCTACACCTTC
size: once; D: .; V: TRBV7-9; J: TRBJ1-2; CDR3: CASSLEAGLHGYTF; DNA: TGTGCCAGCAGCTTAGAGGCGGGGCTTCATGGCTACACCTTC